What follows describes a single TCR beta chain. This entry belongs to a study of OX40 agonist ivuxolimab in advanced cancers. Germline V lookup: CDR1 MGHRA, CDR2 YSYEKL. The CDR3 is 17 residues long. Sequenced by immunoSEQ multiplex PCR; TCRdb stores in-frame clones only, minus some. The table lists around 74,000 clones, 85% to 90% of them singletons. The rearrangement links TRBV4-1 to TRBJ2-5; 15 positions match TRBD2. The J call is in doubt because the DNA end fits TRBJ2-7 better. The sample in question was CD4+ or CD8+ T cells sorted from blood, obtained in a trial of the OX40 agonist ivuxolimab. The TCR was taken from an adult with an advanced solid tumor such as melanoma, head and neck, liver or kidney cancer. The CDR3 DNA follows: TGCGCCAGACCTCCGGGACTAGCGGGGGGACGCTCCTACGAGCAGTACTTC. As protein: CARPPGLAGGRSYEQYF.